The 17 T cell receptor beta chains below were found in one sample sequenced in a study of blood T cell repertoires in COVID-19. Repertoires were generated with immunoSEQ multiplex PCR, while TCRdb's copy carries only in-frame clones and drops some. The table shows over 130,000 clones, with about 83% occurring only once. The specimen was peripheral blood. The receptors stem from a man aged 45-65 years with acute or convalescent COVID-19.

On this clone: At the DNA level, this CDR3 is encoded by other sequences in the same sample as well. This chain connects TRBV28 to TRBJ1-4; 7 nucleotides align to TRBD1. This CDR3 spans 12 amino acids. Germline trimming cut 8 bases from V and 5 bases from J; bases unmatched to any gene: 2. In germline, CDR1 is MDHEN, CDR2 SYDVKM. The CDR3 DNA reads as TGTGCCAGCCGACAGGGAAATGAAAAACTGTTTTTT. It codes for CASRQGNEKLFF.

This chain links TRBV19 with TRBJ2-3; 10 nucleotides match TRBD1. With V trimmed by 6 bases and J by 5 bases, 5 bases remained unmatched. Germline V CDR1 and CDR2: LNHDA, SQIVND (reference sequence). This CDR3 is built from 14 residues. The CDR3 DNA reads TGTGCCAGTAGAAGACAGGGGGCTGAAGATACGCAGTATTTT. Translated, it gives CASRRQGAEDTQYF.

The CDR3 loop is CASSLRGGNTGELFF. CDR3 bases: TGTGCCAGCAGCTTGCGCGGGGGAAACACCGGGGAGCTGTTTTTT. The chain is built from TRBV5-5 and TRBJ2-2; TRBD2 matches 7 bases. The CDR3 covers 15 residues. Germline lookup yields CDR1 SGHKS and CDR2 YYEKEE (reference sequence). V lost 1 base and J lost 2; bases outside the gene matches: 2. Using reference TRBV5-5 and TRBJ2-2 for the parts outside the CDR3, the full variable domain is DAGVTQSPTHLIKTRGQQVTLRCSPISGHKSVSWYQQVLGQGPQFIFQYYEKEERGRGNFPDRFSARQFPNYSSELNVNALLLGDSALYLCASSLRGGNTGELFFGEGSRLTVL.

This clone has more than one count but fewer than ten. The CDR3 nucleotides read TGTGCCAGCAGCTTGCCCGGGACTAGCGGGGGCCGTAGCACAGATACGCAGTATTTT. Translated: CASSLPGTSGGRSTDTQYF. The chain recombines TRBV5-6 with TRBJ2-3, with 14 bases aligning to TRBD2. V lost 1 base to trimming and J lost 0 bases; unmatched junction nucleotides: 7. This CDR3 has 19 residues. Germline-derived CDR1 and CDR2 are SGHDT and YYEEEE.

The chain recombines TRBV3-1 (or the pseudogene TRBV3-2) with TRBJ1-6, with a possible D match to TRBD1 (6 bases). This CDR3 contains 15 residues. The V and J ends lost 1 base and 6 bases respectively, with 10 bases between them. Germline V gives CDR1 LGHDT, CDR2 YNNKEL (reference sequence). The CDR3 coding sequence is TGTGCCAGCAGCCAAGGACAGGAGCTTAATTCACCCCTCCACTTT. Amino acid sequence: CASSQGQELNSPLHF.

This chain joins TRBV7-2 and TRBJ2-2, with 14 nucleotides matching TRBD2. This CDR3 has 17 residues. V gave up 1 base and J gave up 4 bases; unmatched junction bases: 2. CDR1 and CDR2 (germline): SGHTA, FQGNSA. In nucleotides, the CDR3 is TGTGCCAGCAGCTTAGTGGGGACTAGCGGGGGCACCGGGGAGCTGTTTTTT. The encoded protein is CASSLVGTSGGTGELFF.

This chain uses TRBV6-5 with TRBJ2-5; maybe TRBD1 (6 bases). The length of the CDR3 is 13 residues. Germline loops: CDR1 MNHEY, CDR2 SVGAGI. The V end lost 10 bases, the J end lost 4 bases, and 16 bases lay between the germline ends. The CDR3 reads CATHRMDRETQYF. The CDR3 nucleotides read TGTGCCACCCATCGTATGGACAGAGAGACCCAGTACTTC.

This rearrangement joins TRBV7-9 to TRBJ1-1; a weak D match, TRBD1 (6 bases). The CDR3 has 15 amino acids. The germline V gene encodes CDR1 SEHNR and CDR2 FQNEAQ (reference sequence). The V gene lost 5 bases and the J gene lost 4 bases, with 17 bases spanning the gap. CDR3 amino acids: CASSAFRGQSTEAFF. The DNA of the CDR3 is TGTGCCAGCAGCGCCTTCAGGGGCCAGAGCACTGAAGCTTTCTTT.

The chain combines TRBV27 with TRBJ2-1, with 13 nucleotides matching TRBD2. This CDR3 has 18 amino acids. The V gene's germline CDR1 is MNHEY and CDR2 SMNVEV (reference sequence). The J segment lost 3 bases and the V segment lost 1 base, leaving 6 bases of the junction unmatched. CDR3 sequence: CASSLFGTSGAVYNEQFF. The CDR3 DNA follows: TGTGCCAGCAGTTTATTCGGGACTAGCGGGGCTGTCTACAATGAGCAGTTCTTC.

The J gene is TRBJ2-3, the V gene TRBV21-1; the DNA was not used to check the table's D call, TRBD1. TRBV21-1 is a pseudogene. There are 16 residues in the CDR3. The CDR3 sequence is CASSSRTGPQSDTQYF. Here the CDR3 DNA reads TGTGCCAGCAGCTCTCGGACAGGCCCCCAGTCAGATACGCAGTATTTT.

The rearrangement joins TRBV2 to TRBJ1-5, with D possibly matching TRBD1 (6 bases). Germline CDR1 is SNHLY and CDR2 is FYNNEI. Trimming took off 7 bases at V and 4 bases at J, with 17 bases between the two ends. CDR3 length equals 15 residues. CDR3 in amino acids: CASTGGAFGNQPQHF. The CDR3 coding sequence is TGTGCCAGCACCGGGGGGGCTTTCGGAAATCAGCCCCAGCATTTT.

The chain carries TRBV10-3 and TRBJ1-2; 12 bases map to TRBD1. The CDR3 runs 17 residues. J lost 2 bases, V lost 6 bases, and 10 bases had no gene match. Germline-derived CDR1 and CDR2 are ENHRY and SYGVKD. The CDR3 region is CAIRPGTGGEQNYGYTF. The CDR3 DNA sequence: TGTGCCATCAGACCCGGGACAGGGGGCGAACAGAACTATGGCTACACCTTC.

The chain couples TRBV6-5 to TRBJ1-5; no reliable D call. The germline gives CDR1 MNHEY, CDR2 SVGAGI. CDR3 length: 14 residues. With 7 bases removed from V and 6 bases from J, the gap between germline ends came to 16 bases. The CDR3 DNA reads TGTGCCAGCAAAGCCCGAGGAGGTGTTCAGCCCCAGCATTTT. This codes for CASKARGGVQPQHF.

The CDR3: CASSLGGGGTDTQYF. The CDR3 DNA sequence: TGCGCCAGCAGCTTGGGAGGGGGCGGGACAGATACGCAGTATTTT. The chain joins TRBV5-1 to TRBJ2-3, with TRBD1 identical over 7 bases. The CDR3 has 15 amino acids. V dropped 0 bases and J dropped 3; count of bases not matched to a gene: 4. Germline V gene data show CDR1 as SGHRS and CDR2 as YFSETQ.

The rearrangement uses TRBV6-5 and TRBJ1-5, with D maybe TRBD1 (5 bases). The CDR3 runs to 12 residues. Germline assignment: CDR1 MNHEY and CDR2 SVGAGI. V was trimmed by 8 bases and J by 4 bases, leaving 9 bases between them. CDR3 DNA: TGTGCCAGCCGACAGACTAATCAGCCCCAGCATTTT. It is translated as CASRQTNQPQHF.

This chain connects TRBV27 to TRBJ2-3; 8 bases align to TRBD2. Germline lookup yields CDR1 MNHEY and CDR2 SMNVEV (reference sequence). Losses at the gene ends were 5 bases for V and 3 bases for J; bases not matched to a gene: 10. The CDR3 spans 16 residues. The CDR3 loop reads CASSLSSGVWTDTQYF. The DNA of the CDR3 is TGTGCCAGCAGTCTGAGTAGCGGGGTTTGGACAGATACGCAGTATTTT.

The rearrangement links TRBV27 to TRBJ1-2; D call uncertain. With 4 bases removed from V and 5 bases from J, the gap between germline ends came to 8 bases. Germline assignment: CDR1 MNHEY and CDR2 SMNVEV (reference sequence). The CDR3 totals 12 residues. The chain's CDR3 is CASSSGSYGYTF. Written as DNA, the CDR3 is TGTGCCAGCAGTTCGGGGTCTTATGGCTACACCTTC.